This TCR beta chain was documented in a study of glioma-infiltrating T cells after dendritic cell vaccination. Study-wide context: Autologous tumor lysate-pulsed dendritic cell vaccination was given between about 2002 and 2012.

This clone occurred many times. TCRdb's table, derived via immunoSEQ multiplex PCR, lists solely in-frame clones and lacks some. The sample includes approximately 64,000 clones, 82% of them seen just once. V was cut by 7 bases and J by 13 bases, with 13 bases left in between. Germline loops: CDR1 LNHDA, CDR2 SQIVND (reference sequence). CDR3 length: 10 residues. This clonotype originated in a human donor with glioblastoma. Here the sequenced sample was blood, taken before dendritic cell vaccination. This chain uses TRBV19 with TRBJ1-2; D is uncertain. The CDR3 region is CASTGAFSTF. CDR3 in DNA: TGTGCCAGTACTGGTGCCTTTAGCACCTTC.